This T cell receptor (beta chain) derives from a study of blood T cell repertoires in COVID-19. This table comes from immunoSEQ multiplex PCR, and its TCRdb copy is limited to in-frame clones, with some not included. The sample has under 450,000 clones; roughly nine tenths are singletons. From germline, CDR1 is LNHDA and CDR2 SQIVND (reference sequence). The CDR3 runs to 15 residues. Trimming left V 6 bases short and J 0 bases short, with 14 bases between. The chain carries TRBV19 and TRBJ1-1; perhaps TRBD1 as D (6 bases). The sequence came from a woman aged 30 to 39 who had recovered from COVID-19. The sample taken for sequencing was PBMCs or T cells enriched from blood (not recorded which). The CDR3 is CASSMGGLMNTEAFF. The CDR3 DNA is TGTGCCAGTAGCATGGGGGGGCTCATGAACACTGAAGCTTTCTTT.